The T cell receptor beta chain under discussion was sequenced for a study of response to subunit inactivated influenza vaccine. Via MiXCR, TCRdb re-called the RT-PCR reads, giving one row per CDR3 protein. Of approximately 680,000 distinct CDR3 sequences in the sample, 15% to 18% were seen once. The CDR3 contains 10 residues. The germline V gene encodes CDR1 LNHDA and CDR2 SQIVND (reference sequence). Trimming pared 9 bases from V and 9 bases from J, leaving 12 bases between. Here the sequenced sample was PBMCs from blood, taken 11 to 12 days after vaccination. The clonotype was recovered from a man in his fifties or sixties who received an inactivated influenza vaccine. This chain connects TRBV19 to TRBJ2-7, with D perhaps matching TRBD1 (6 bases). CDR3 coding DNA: TGTGCCAGCCGACAGGTCGGGCAGTACTTC. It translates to CASRQVGQYF. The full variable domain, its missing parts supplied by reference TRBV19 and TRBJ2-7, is DGGITQSPKYLFRKEGQNVTLSCEQNLNHDAMYWYRQDPGQGLRLIYYSQIVNDFQKGDIAEGYSVSREKKESFPLTVTSAQKNPTAFYLCASRQVGQYFGPGTRLTVT.